These T cell receptor beta chains were read from a single sample in a study of post-analysis software for immune sequencing data. TCRdb reprocessed the PCR reads with MiXCR, giving one entry per CDR3 protein. The table records some 260,000 distinct CDR3 sequences, 35% to 40% of them present only once. Sequencing was done on a sample of blood. These receptors were collected from a girl aged 10 to 17 with multiple sclerosis. Both conserved end residues are part of each CDR3. D genes are given only for firm matches. The listing skips clone size in some rows; elsewhere it reads once, few, many or a size class.

TRBV20-1	TRBJ2-5	NA	once	CSASQDYQETQYF	TGCAGTGCTAGTCAGGATTACCAAGAGACCCAGTACTTC
TRBV11-2	TRBJ2-7	NA	few	CASSLPSSYYEQYF	TGTGCCAGCAGCTTACCCAGCAGCTACTACGAGCAGTACTTC
TRBV5-5	TRBJ2-7	TRBD1	many	CASSYREPGTVSYYEQYF	TGTGCCAGCAGCTACCGGGAACCCGGGACAGTGAGCTACTACGAGCAGTACTTC
TRBV19	TRBJ2-1	NA	NA	CASTSWSAGRGDEQFF	TGTGCCAGTACCAGTTGGTCCGCAGGGCGCGGCGATGAGCAGTTCTTC
TRBV7-7	TRBJ2-3	TRBD2	many	CASSSWMGLAGGGQDTQYF	TGTGCCAGCAGCTCTTGGATGGGTCTAGCGGGAGGAGGGCAAGATACGCAGTATTTT
TRBV6-5	TRBJ2-5	NA	NA	CASSYSGQGGGETQYF	TGTGCCAGCAGTTACTCGGGGCAAGGTGGTGGGGAGACCCAGTACTTC
TRBV28	TRBJ2-7	NA	NA	CASSSGRQEQYF	TGTGCCAGCAGTTCGGGAAGGCAGGAGCAGTACTTC
TRBV10-3	TRBJ2-5	NA	NA	CAIRGVGETQYF	TGTGCCATCAGGGGGGTCGGGGAGACCCAGTACTTC
TRBV7-8	TRBJ1-1	NA	NA	CASSLTTVEGQAFF	TGTGCCAGCAGCTTAACGACAGTGGAGGGGCAAGCTTTCTTT
TRBV3-1	TRBJ2-1	TRBD2	NA	CASSRRGGGNEQFF	TGTGCCAGCAGCCGGCGGGGGGGCGGAAATGAGCAGTTCTTC
TRBV12-3/TRBV12-4	TRBJ2-1	TRBD2	many	CASSRLAGNSYNEQFF	TGTGCCAGCAGCCGACTAGCGGGGAACTCCTACAATGAGCAGTTCTTC
TRBV9	TRBJ2-3	NA	many	CASSVGAGWLDTQYF	TGTGCCAGCAGCGTCGGGGCGGGGTGGTTAGATACGCAGTATTTT
TRBV20-1	TRBJ2-1	TRBD2	NA	CSASPSGYNEQFF	TGCAGTGCTAGTCCTAGCGGTTACAATGAGCAGTTCTTC
TRBV5-5	TRBJ2-1	NA	many	CASSRGGQGYYNEQFF	TGTGCCAGCAGCCGGGGTGGGCAGGGGTACTACAATGAGCAGTTCTTC
TRBV20-1	TRBJ2-1	TRBD2	many	CSASTASGGDNEQFF	TGCAGTGCTAGTACGGCTAGCGGGGGGGACAATGAGCAGTTCTTC